This is a list of T cell receptor beta chains from one sample in a study of T-cell reconstitution after alpha-beta-depleted transplantation in children. TCRdb re-called the PCR reads through MiXCR, storing one row per CDR3 protein. The sample contains 610,000 or so distinct CDR3 sequences, approximately 30% of which appear only once. Here the sequenced sample was PBMCs, taken before TCRalphabeta/CD19-depleted stem cell transplant. The origin of the receptors is a boy under three years old with Wiskott-Aldrich syndrome, due to receive a stem cell transplant. Each CDR3 is given with its conserved first and last residue. D genes are given only for firm matches. Clone size is shown for a subset of rows, as once, few, many or a class of expanded clone.

v_call: TRBV24-1; clone_size: few; j_call: TRBJ1-4; d_call: .; cdr3_aa: CATCWRQTNEKLFF; cdr3_nt: TGTGCCACCTGCTGGCGTCAGACTAATGAAAAACTGTTTTTT
v_call: TRBV29-1; clone_size: few; j_call: TRBJ2-5; d_call: .; cdr3_aa: CSGAEYQETQYF; cdr3_nt: TGCAGCGGAGCGGAATACCAAGAGACCCAGTACTTC
v_call: TRBV29-1; clone_size: .; j_call: TRBJ2-1; d_call: TRBD1; cdr3_aa: CSVEVRTGSYNEQFF; cdr3_nt: TGCAGCGTTGAAGTTCGGACAGGGTCCTACAATGAGCAGTTCTTC
v_call: TRBV6-5; clone_size: .; j_call: TRBJ2-7; d_call: .; cdr3_aa: CASSYSETNSYEQYF; cdr3_nt: TGTGCCAGCAGTTACTCGGAGACTAACTCCTACGAGCAGTACTTC
v_call: TRBV20-1; clone_size: .; j_call: TRBJ2-4; d_call: .; cdr3_aa: CSAPLDGAKNIQYF; cdr3_nt: TGCAGTGCCCCGCTAGACGGGGCCAAAAACATTCAGTACTTC
v_call: TRBV5-1; clone_size: few; j_call: TRBJ2-7; d_call: .; cdr3_aa: CASSLGLVASYEQYF; cdr3_nt: TGCGCCAGCAGCTTGGGCCTAGTAGCGTCCTACGAGCAGTACTTC
v_call: TRBV5-1; clone_size: .; j_call: TRBJ1-1; d_call: .; cdr3_aa: CASSLLPGQPNTEAFF; cdr3_nt: TGCGCCAGCAGCCTTCTTCCGGGACAACCGAACACTGAAGCTTTCTTT
v_call: TRBV12-3/TRBV12-4; clone_size: .; j_call: TRBJ2-2; d_call: TRBD2; cdr3_aa: CASSLVGKLAGNTGELFF; cdr3_nt: TGTGCCAGCAGTTTAGTAGGGAAACTAGCGGGAAACACCGGGGAGCTGTTTTTT
v_call: TRBV6-1; clone_size: few; j_call: TRBJ2-5; d_call: .; cdr3_aa: CASSVVGFYQETQYF; cdr3_nt: TGTGCCAGCAGCGTAGTCGGGTTCTACCAAGAGACCCAGTACTTC
v_call: TRBV2; clone_size: many; j_call: TRBJ2-1; d_call: .; cdr3_aa: CASRAGTSSYNEQFF; cdr3_nt: TGTGCCAGCAGGGCGGGGACGAGCTCCTACAATGAGCAGTTCTTC
v_call: TRBV6-1; clone_size: few; j_call: TRBJ2-5; d_call: TRBD2; cdr3_aa: CASSTQAGGAETQYF; cdr3_nt: TGTGCCAGCAGTACCCAGGCGGGAGGGGCTGAGACCCAGTACTTC
v_call: TRBV10-1; clone_size: .; j_call: TRBJ2-3; d_call: .; cdr3_aa: CASSESRRGSTDTQYF; cdr3_nt: TGCGCCAGCAGTGAGTCGCGGCGCGGCAGCACAGATACGCAGTATTTT
v_call: TRBV20-1; clone_size: .; j_call: TRBJ2-7; d_call: .; cdr3_aa: CSARDLMGVYEQYF; cdr3_nt: TGCAGTGCTAGAGATCTTATGGGGGTCTACGAGCAGTACTTC
v_call: TRBV29-1; clone_size: .; j_call: TRBJ1-2; d_call: .; cdr3_aa: CSVTTGRAYTF; cdr3_nt: TGCAGCGTTACAACAGGGAGGGCCTACACTTTC
v_call: TRBV7-8; clone_size: few; j_call: TRBJ1-2; d_call: TRBD1; cdr3_aa: CASSGTGVGYTF; cdr3_nt: TGTGCCAGCAGCGGAACAGGGGTAGGCTACACCTTC
v_call: TRBV5-8; clone_size: few; j_call: TRBJ1-6; d_call: .; cdr3_aa: CASSLVRRQFSPLHF; cdr3_nt: TGTGCCAGCAGCTTGGTACGCCGCCAATTTTCACCCCTCCACTTT
v_call: TRBV18; clone_size: .; j_call: TRBJ2-4; d_call: .; cdr3_aa: CASSPPYYTGEGIAKNIQYF; cdr3_nt: TGTGCCAGCTCACCACCTTATTACACGGGGGAAGGGATAGCCAAAAACATTCAGTACTTC
v_call: TRBV27; clone_size: .; j_call: TRBJ2-6; d_call: .; cdr3_aa: CASSLSRVGSGANVLTF; cdr3_nt: TGTGCCAGCAGTTTATCGAGGGTGGGCTCTGGGGCCAACGTCCTGACTTTC
v_call: TRBV29-1; clone_size: .; j_call: TRBJ1-3; d_call: .; cdr3_aa: CSGTDNSGNTIYF; cdr3_nt: TGCAGCGGAACAGACAACTCTGGAAACACCATATATTTT
v_call: TRBV18; clone_size: few; j_call: TRBJ2-1; d_call: TRBD1; cdr3_aa: CASSPRRRTGINEQFF; cdr3_nt: TGTGCCAGCTCACCCCGGCGAAGGACAGGGATCAATGAGCAGTTCTTC
v_call: TRBV4-1; clone_size: .; j_call: TRBJ2-5; d_call: .; cdr3_aa: CASSPYAGDNQETQYF; cdr3_nt: TGCGCCAGCAGCCCCTACGCCGGGGACAACCAAGAGACCCAGTACTTC
v_call: TRBV12-3/TRBV12-4; clone_size: .; j_call: TRBJ1-5; d_call: .; cdr3_aa: CASSLRQGMGQPQHF; cdr3_nt: TGTGCCAGCAGTTTAAGGCAGGGAATGGGTCAGCCCCAGCATTTT
v_call: TRBV7-3; clone_size: .; j_call: TRBJ2-1; d_call: TRBD2; cdr3_aa: CASSLTPGLAGGAGEQFF; cdr3_nt: TGTGCCAGCAGCTTAACACCCGGACTAGCGGGAGGGGCTGGAGAGCAGTTCTTC
v_call: TRBV3-1; clone_size: .; j_call: TRBJ2-3; d_call: .; cdr3_aa: CASSQGTSDTQYF; cdr3_nt: TGTGCCAGCAGCCAAGGGACTTCAGATACGCAGTATTTT